One and the same sample provided the 13 T cell receptor beta chains below, sequenced in a study of blood T cells in healthy people across ages. A second PCR of 7 to 11 cycles used a sample-barcoded 5' primer and a J-beta primer mix. TCRdb recomputed calls from the 5' RACE reads with MiXCR, one row per CDR3 protein. Here the sample spans 700,000 to 900,000 distinct CDR3 sequences, more than 25% being singletons. This same sample was also part of a study on T cells of mothers and their children.

Specimen: blood. These receptor sequences come from a boy aged 5-17 years in good health.

This chain joins TRBV7-9 and TRBJ2-1, with TRBD2 identical over 9 bases. The CDR3 is 17 residues long. Germline values: CDR1 SEHNR, CDR2 FQNEAQ (reference sequence). The junction had 5 bases not matched to a gene; V was cut back by 2 bases and J by 0 bases. CDR3: CASSLRLAGSSYNEQFF. For the CDR3, the DNA is TGTGCCAGCAGCTTAAGGCTAGCGGGGAGCTCCTACAATGAGCAGTTCTTC.

Worth noting for this clonotype: Compared with germline, one end of the junction differs, possibly owing to a read error. The V gene is TRBV14, the J gene TRBJ1-2, with TRBD1 as a possible D gene (5 bases). The CDR3 loop spans 15 amino acids. Germline CDR1 is SGHDN and CDR2 is FVKESK. The CDR3 is CAGSQGVRAYYGYTF. The CDR3 coding sequence is TGTGCCGGCAGCCAAGGCGTCAGGGCGTACTATGGCTACACCTTC.

This clonotype was recorded a few times. V usage is TRBV12-3 or TRBV12-4 and J usage is TRBJ2-3, with TRBD2 matching 11 bases. J gave up 5 bases and V 7 bases, and 11 bases lay outside the gene matches. The CDR3 spans 16 residues. Written as DNA, the CDR3 is TGTGCCAGCAAGCTTATAGCGGGGGGGCAGGGAGATACGCAGTATTTT. This gives the protein CASKLIAGGQGDTQYF.

The V and J genes are TRBV12-3 or TRBV12-4 and TRBJ2-3; 9 nucleotides align to TRBD2. The CDR3 runs to 16 residues. With V trimmed by 5 bases and J by 3 bases, 9 bases remained unmatched. CDR3 sequence (DNA): TGTGCCAGCAGTCCCTTAGGAGCGGGGGGAACAGATACGCAGTATTTT. As protein: CASSPLGAGGTDTQYF.

The chain uses TRBV10-2 and TRBJ2-5; D is unclear. Trimming pared 3 bases from V and 5 bases from J, leaving 7 bases between. CDR3 length: 12 amino acids. CDR1 is WSHSY, CDR2 SAAADI, per germline. CDR3 sequence reads: CASSEYGETQYF. The CDR3 DNA is TGCGCCAGCAGTGAATACGGGGAGACCCAGTACTTC.

The J gene is TRBJ2-5, the V gene TRBV28, with D unresolved. The J call could be wrong; TRBJ2-7 is a better fit for the DNA end. The CDR3 contains 13 residues. Germline V gives CDR1 MDHEN, CDR2 SYDVKM. CDR3 sequence: CASSRVQVYEQYF. The CDR3 region has the DNA TGTGCCAGCTCCAGAGTGCAGGTCTACGAGCAGTACTTC.

This clonotype was seen a handful of times. The rearrangement joins TRBV18 to TRBJ2-4; TRBD1 might be the D (5 bases). This CDR3 is built from 14 residues. Germline values: CDR1 KGHSH, CDR2 LQKENI. V shed 4 bases and J shed 6 bases, with 13 bases lying between them. The CDR3 DNA is TGTGCCAGCTCACTCAGGGAAACCAGAAACATTCAGTACTTC. Protein product: CASSLRETRNIQYF.

A few counts support this clonotype. This chain connects TRBV28 to TRBJ2-7, with a weak D call TRBD2 (6 bases). The CDR3 runs 15 residues. Germline V gives CDR1 MDHEN, CDR2 SYDVKM. Trimming cost V 3 bases and J 4 bases, with 16 bases left between them. The CDR3 DNA sequence: TGTGCCAGCAGTTTTTTGGCTAGCGAAAGATACGAGCAGTACTTC. It yields the protein CASSFLASERYEQYF.

This chain uses TRBV29-1 with TRBJ1-1, with D perhaps matching TRBD1 (6 bases). The CDR3 sequence is 16 residues long. Per the germline V gene, CDR1 is SQVTM and CDR2 is ANQGSEA. Trimming took 7 bases from V and 0 from J, leaving 21 bases between them. The CDR3, as DNA: TGCAGCGCTGCGAGCGGACAGTCCACCTTGAACACTGAAGCTTTCTTT. Its translation: CSAASGQSTLNTEAFF.

This clonotype appeared a few times. Here the CDR3 reads CSALTPPTNEKLFF. DNA for the CDR3: TGCAGTGCTCTTACGCCCCCAACTAATGAAAAACTGTTTTTT. The rearrangement uses TRBV20-1 and TRBJ1-4; D is ambiguous. V was cut by 5 bases and J by 0 bases, with 10 bases left in between. Per germline, CDR1 DFQATT and CDR2 SNEGSKA (reference sequence). The CDR3 has 14 residues.

This clonotype has a handful of counts. The V gene is TRBV15, the J gene TRBJ2-3, with D possibly being TRBD2 (6 bases). V was trimmed by 0 bases and J by 2 bases, leaving 9 bases between them. Germline CDR1 and CDR2: LNHNV and YYDKDF (reference sequence). This CDR3 is built from 15 residues. The CDR3 coding sequence is TGTGCCACCAGCAGAGATGGGAGGTTCACAGATACGCAGTATTTT. Its translation: CATSRDGRFTDTQYF. Supplemented by reference TRBV15 and TRBJ2-3, the full variable domain reads DAMVIQNPRYQVTQFGKPVTLSCSQTLNHNVMYWYQQKSSQAPKLLFHYYDKDFNNEADTPDNFQSRRPNTSFCFLDIRSPGLGDTAMYLCATSRDGRFTDTQYFGPGTRLTVL.

The V call is TRBV5-1, the J call TRBJ1-4; the D gene is possibly TRBD1 (6 bases). From germline, CDR1 is SGHRS and CDR2 YFSETQ. The ends were cut back, 4 bases at V and 10 bases at J, with 17 bases in the middle. This CDR3 comprises 14 residues. CDR3 amino acids: CASSAGQGVGKLFF. The CDR3 nucleotides are TGCGCCAGCAGCGCGGGACAAGGGGTAGGAAAACTGTTTTTT.

The CDR3 region is CSVDPTDNYGYTF. CDR3 nucleotides: TGCAGCGTTGACCCGACAGATAACTATGGCTACACCTTC. J is TRBJ1-2 and V is TRBV29-1; a weak D match, TRBD1 (5 bases). The CDR3 contains 13 residues. Trimming stripped 3 bases from V and 1 base from J, with 9 bases between. Germline V gives CDR1 SQVTM, CDR2 ANQGSEA.